Included here is one TCR beta chain sequence, with context. This sample was included in a study of blood T cell repertoires in COVID-19. Study summary: The United States, Italy and Spain supplied acute and convalescent COVID-19 samples. T cells, B-cell-depleted T cells, or PBMCs supplied cDNA or gDNA.

As processed by the authors: Estimates of nucleated cell counts were drawn from the amplification of reference gene primers. Assay used: immunoSEQ multiplex PCR; TCRdb lists only in-frame clones, some missing. The D gene and trimming were derived from the DNA, and the V and J assignments and clone size from that table. The sample shows around 200,000 clones, 65% to 85% of them seen only once. CDR3 length: 14 amino acids. With 0 bases clipped from V and 4 bases from J, the junction kept 2 bases outside the gene matches. Germline V CDR1 and CDR2: LGHDT, YNNKEL (reference sequence). This TCR came from a man aged 50 to 60 with active or convalescent COVID-19. The chain couples TRBV3-1 (or the pseudogene TRBV3-2) to TRBJ2-5, with 7 bases fitting TRBD1. The sequencing input was peripheral blood. CDR3 region: CASSQERGRETQYF. DNA of the CDR3: TGTGCCAGCAGCCAAGAAAGGGGGCGAGAGACCCAGTACTTC.